The sequence of this T cell receptor (beta chain) was determined in a study of T cell changes during pregnancy in multiple sclerosis. CDR1 and CDR2 from the germline V gene are MNHEY and SVGAGI. Trimming cost V 4 bases and J 4 bases; bases outside gene matches: 6. The CDR3 is 15 amino acids. Measured with immunoSEQ multiplex PCR; TCRdb has only the in-frame clones, and not every one. The sample contains roughly 40,000 clones, 92% of which appear only once. V gene TRBV6-5 combines with J gene TRBJ2-3; 9 nucleotides align to TRBD1. The material was CD4+ T cells from peripheral blood mononuclear cells, obtained before pregnancy. The receptor comes from a female donor with multiple sclerosis, enrolled in a pregnancy study. Here the CDR3 DNA reads TGTGCCAGCAGTTCTACAGGGGGCAAGTCAGATACGCAGTATTTT. Translated: CASSSTGGKSDTQYF.